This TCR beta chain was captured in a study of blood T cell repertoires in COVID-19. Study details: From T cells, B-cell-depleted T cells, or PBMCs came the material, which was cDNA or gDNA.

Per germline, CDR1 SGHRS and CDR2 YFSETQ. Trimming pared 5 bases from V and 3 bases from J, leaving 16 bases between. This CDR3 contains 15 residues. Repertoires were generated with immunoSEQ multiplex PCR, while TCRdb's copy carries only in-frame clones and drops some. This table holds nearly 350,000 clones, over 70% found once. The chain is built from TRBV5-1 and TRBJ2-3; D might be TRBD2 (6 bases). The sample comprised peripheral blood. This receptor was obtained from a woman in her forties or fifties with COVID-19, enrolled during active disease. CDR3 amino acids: CASRSGGTGTDTQYF. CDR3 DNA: TGCGCCAGCAGGTCTGGAGGGACGGGGACAGATACGCAGTATTTT. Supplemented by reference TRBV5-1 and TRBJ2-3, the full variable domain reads KAGVTQTPRYLIKTRGQQVTLSCSPISGHRSVSWYQQTPGQGLQFLFEYFSETQRNKGNFPGRFSGRQFSNSRSEMNVSTLELGDSALYLCASRSGGTGTDTQYFGPGTRLTVL.